A single sample is the source of the 20 T cell receptor beta chains below, sequenced in a study of blood T cell repertoires in COVID-19. Some clones are missing from TCRdb's copy, which holds only in-frame ones; the method was immunoSEQ multiplex PCR. Among about 130,000 clones listed, approximately 83% were seen once. Sample: peripheral blood. These receptor sequences come from a woman aged 45-65 years who had recovered from COVID-19.

V gene TRBV3-1 (or the pseudogene TRBV3-2) combines with J gene TRBJ1-2, with 10 bases fitting TRBD1. This CDR3 region has 15 residues. Germline values: CDR1 LGHDT, CDR2 YNNKEL (reference sequence). Germline trimming cut 4 bases from V and 1 base from J; bases unmatched to any gene: 3. In DNA, the CDR3 is TGTGCCAGCAGCCGAGGACAGGGGGATAACTATGGCTACACCTTC. Translating gives CASSRGQGDNYGYTF.

The rearrangement links TRBV18 to TRBJ1-1, with 7 positions matching TRBD1. J was trimmed by 0 bases and V by 1 base; bases with no gene match: 8. Germline CDR1 and CDR2: KGHSH and LQKENI. This CDR3 comprises 17 residues. The CDR3 DNA reads as TGTGCCAGCTCACCACGCCGGACAGGTTTATTGAACACTGAAGCTTTCTTT. It is translated as CASSPRRTGLLNTEAFF.

The V and J genes are TRBV7-6 and TRBJ1-1, with 8 positions matching TRBD1. Germline V gives CDR1 SGHVS, CDR2 FNYEAQ. The CDR3 contains 15 residues. The junction had 6 bases not matched to a gene; V was cut back by 5 bases and J by 1 base. The CDR3 coding sequence is TGTGCCAGCAGCCCAAGACAGGGGACGAACACTGAAGCTTTCTTT. Translating it yields CASSPRQGTNTEAFF.

This chain links TRBV11-2 with TRBJ1-1, with 7 positions matching TRBD1. J was trimmed by 6 bases and V by 5 bases; bases with no gene match: 6. The CDR3 extends over 13 amino acids. CDR1 is SGHAT and CDR2 is FQNNGV in the germline V gene. The CDR3 here is CASSPDRAAEAFF. CDR3 bases: TGTGCCAGCAGCCCCGACAGGGCCGCTGAAGCTTTCTTT.

The CDR3 nucleotides are TGCAGCGTTAGGGTCCAGGGGGCGAGTTCAGCTGAAGCTTTCTTT. Its translation: CSVRVQGASSAEAFF. The genes are TRBV29-1 and TRBJ1-1; 8 nucleotides align to TRBD1. Trimming removed 5 bases from V and 6 bases from J; junction bases left unmatched: 14. This CDR3 has 15 residues. The V gene's germline CDR1 is SQVTM and CDR2 ANQGSEA. The whole variable domain, filled in from reference TRBV29-1 and TRBJ1-1, reads SAVISQKPSRDICQRGTSLTIQCQVDSQVTMMFWYRQQPGQSLTLIATANQGSEATYESGFVIDKFPISRPNLTFSTLTVSNMSPEDSSIYLCSVRVQGASSAEAFFGQGTRLTVV.

This chain uses TRBV19 with TRBJ2-7; no definite D call. Trimming took off 5 bases at V and 2 bases at J, with 13 bases between the two ends. Germline CDR1 reads LNHDA; CDR2 reads SQIVND (reference sequence). The CDR3 has 14 residues. The CDR3 bases are TGTGCCAGTAGTGACTTGGCGGTCCCCTACGAGCAGTACTTC. Amino acid sequence: CASSDLAVPYEQYF.

The V gene is TRBV6-1, the J gene TRBJ1-1; D is uncertain. With 2 bases removed from V and 3 bases from J, the gap between germline ends came to 7 bases. This CDR3 has 13 residues. Germline CDR1 reads MNHNS; CDR2 reads SASEGT. The CDR3 coding sequence is TGTGCCAGCAGTGAAAGGCGGGACACTGAAGCTTTCTTT. It yields the protein CASSERRDTEAFF.

V and J are TRBV11-3 and TRBJ2-1; perhaps TRBD2 as D (6 bases). The CDR3 is 13 residues long. Trimming pared 3 bases from V and 8 bases from J, leaving 11 bases between. CDR1 is SGHNT and CDR2 is YENEEA in the germline V gene. CDR3: CASSLGGTDEQFF. The CDR3 nucleotides are TGTGCCAGCAGCTTGGGGGGAACGGATGAGCAGTTCTTC.

The V call is TRBV19, the J call TRBJ2-3; D ambiguous. V was cut by 6 bases and J by 3 bases, with 4 bases left in between. Germline V gene data show CDR1 as LNHDA and CDR2 as SQIVND (reference sequence). The CDR3 loop spans 11 amino acids. The CDR3 bases are TGTGCCAGTAGCGTGACAGATACGCAGTATTTT. Encoded protein: CASSVTDTQYF.

The chain recombines TRBV10-3 with TRBJ2-1, with 10 bases identical to TRBD2. The V gene end was trimmed by 5 bases and the J gene end by 3 bases; junction bases not matched to a gene: 4. Germline lookup yields CDR1 ENHRY and CDR2 SYGVKD. CDR3 size: 15 residues. For the CDR3, the DNA is TGTGCCATCAGTCCGGGACTAGCGTTCTACAATGAGCAGTTCTTC. This gives the protein CAISPGLAFYNEQFF.

This chain uses TRBV5-1 with TRBJ2-3; perhaps TRBD2 as D (5 bases). The CDR3 has 15 amino acids. The germline V gene encodes CDR1 SGHRS and CDR2 YFSETQ. V lost 2 bases, J lost 1 base, and 11 bases lay in between. CDR3 sequence reads: CASSLGVGGTDTQYF. The DNA for the CDR3 is TGCGCCAGCAGCTTAGGTGTGGGAGGCACAGATACGCAGTATTTT.

The chain is built from TRBV7-3 and TRBJ2-1, with TRBD2 matching 8 bases. The CDR3 runs to 16 residues. V lost 4 bases and J lost 8; bases outside the gene matches: 13. CDR1 and CDR2 from the germline V gene are SGHTA and FQGTGA. The CDR3 spells CASSSLLRSGVDEQFF. CDR3 in DNA: TGTGCCAGCAGCTCCCTTCTTCGTAGCGGGGTCGATGAGCAGTTCTTC.

This clone was seen a handful of times. The V call is TRBV28, the J call TRBJ2-6; D call uncertain. This CDR3 has 15 amino acids. V lost 3 bases, J lost 1 base, and 7 bases lay in between. The germline gives CDR1 MDHEN, CDR2 SYDVKM. As DNA, the CDR3 is TGTGCCAGCAGTTTTCTACCATCTGGGGCCAACGTCCTGACTTTC. As protein: CASSFLPSGANVLTF.

V and J are TRBV29-1 and TRBJ1-4, with D uncertain. This CDR3 has 12 residues. From germline, CDR1 is SQVTM and CDR2 ANQGSEA. V lost 4 bases and J 10 bases, leaving 13 bases between the germline ends. The CDR3 nucleotides are TGCAGCGTTGGGCTGAGCGAAGGAAAACTGTTTTTT. Translation: CSVGLSEGKLFF.

The chain links TRBV5-1 to TRBJ1-1; TRBD1 matches 7 bases. The V gene's germline CDR1 is SGHRS and CDR2 YFSETQ. The CDR3 is made up of 14 amino acids. With V trimmed by 2 bases and J by 0 bases, 1 base remained unmatched. CDR3 protein: CASSLTGVNTEAFF. CDR3 sequence (DNA): TGCGCCAGCAGCTTAACAGGGGTGAACACTGAAGCTTTCTTT.

The genes are TRBV5-4 and TRBJ1-2, with 10 bases identical to TRBD1. The germline CDR1 and CDR2 sequences are SGHNT and YYREEE (reference sequence). The V gene end was trimmed by 0 bases and the J gene end by 3 bases; junction bases not matched to a gene: 2. CDR3 size: 15 residues. Here the CDR3 reads CASSLGQGADYGYTF. CDR3 bases: TGTGCCAGCAGCTTGGGACAGGGGGCCGACTATGGCTACACCTTC.

This clone has just a few counts. This chain links TRBV7-9 with TRBJ2-3; 8 positions match TRBD2. In germline, CDR1 is SEHNR, CDR2 FQNEAQ (reference sequence). V shed 5 bases, J shed 6 bases, and the junction held 19 bases outside the gene matches. The CDR3 covers 18 residues. This CDR3 reads CASSNLAGYGGARDTQYF. In DNA form, the CDR3 reads TGTGCCAGCAGCAATTTAGCCGGGTACGGGGGGGCACGGGATACGCAGTATTTT.

To note about this clone: The same CDR3 also results from other DNA sequences found in this sample. This sequence joins TRBV19 and TRBJ1-3; D may be TRBD1 (6 bases). CDR3 length: 15 residues. V was trimmed by 6 bases and J by 0 bases, leaving 12 bases between them. Germline loops: CDR1 LNHDA, CDR2 SQIVND (reference sequence). Here the CDR3 DNA reads TGTGCCAGTAGGCCGACAGGTTCCTCTGGAAACACCATATATTTT. This codes for CASRPTGSSGNTIYF.

The chain has TRBV3-1 (or the pseudogene TRBV3-2) and TRBJ2-1, with 14 bases aligning to TRBD2. Trimming took 4 bases from V and 7 from J; bases not matched to a gene: 3. The V gene's germline CDR1 is LGHDT and CDR2 YNNKEL (reference sequence). CDR3 length: 15 residues. CDR3 amino acids: CASSPGTSGSNEQFF. The CDR3 DNA sequence: TGTGCCAGCAGCCCCGGGACTAGCGGGAGTAATGAGCAGTTCTTC.

This rearrangement joins TRBV6-5 to TRBJ1-2; TRBD1 matches 7 bases. V was clipped by 6 bases and J by 6 bases; unmatched bases: 4. The CDR3 covers 12 residues. Germline CDR1 and CDR2: MNHEY and SVGAGI. The CDR3: CASSHRGNGYTF. DNA of the CDR3: TGTGCCAGCAGCCACAGGGGTAATGGCTACACCTTC.